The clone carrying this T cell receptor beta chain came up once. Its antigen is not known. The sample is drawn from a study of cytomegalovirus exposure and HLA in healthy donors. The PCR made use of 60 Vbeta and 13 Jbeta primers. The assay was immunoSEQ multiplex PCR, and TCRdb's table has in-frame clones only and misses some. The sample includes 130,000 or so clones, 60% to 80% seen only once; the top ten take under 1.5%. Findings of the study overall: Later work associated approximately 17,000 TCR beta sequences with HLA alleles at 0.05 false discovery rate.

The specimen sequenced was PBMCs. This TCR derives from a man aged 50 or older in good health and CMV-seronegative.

DNA for the CDR3: TGTGCCAGCAGCGTAGGTCCATTGGGACTTGACACAGATACGCAGTATTTT. Its translation: CASSVGPLGLDTDTQYF. The V call is TRBV9, the J call TRBJ2-3; D may be TRBD2 (6 bases). Per germline, CDR1 SGDLS and CDR2 YYNGEE. V was trimmed by 0 bases and J by 2 bases, leaving 16 bases between them. The CDR3 totals 17 residues.